This T cell receptor beta chain was sequenced during a study of blood T cells in healthy people across ages. The study drew donors from healthy Caucasian individuals in Russia aged roughly 6 to 95. Germline V gives CDR1 SGHAT, CDR2 FQNNGV. The CDR3 sequence is 16 residues long. In this sample, this clonotype turned up once. A read error may produce the germline difference seen at one junction end. Primers used in a second PCR of roughly 7 to 12 cycles were a sample-barcoded 5' primer and a J-beta primer mix. Each cDNA molecule, via a template-switch adaptor with 12 random nucleotides, was tagged. TCRdb passed the 5' RACE reads through MiXCR, listing each CDR3 protein once. In the table there are over 1,500,000 distinct CDR3 sequences, 35% to 50% of which are singletons.

Input material: blood. The chain joins TRBV11-2 to TRBJ2-7; 8 positions match TRBD2. The origin of this receptor is a human donor in good health. The CDR3 spells CASRSFSGGKGYEQYF. The CDR3 coding sequence is TGTGCCAGCAGGTCATTCTCGGGGGGGAAGGGGTACGAACAGTACTTC.